This TCR beta chain is drawn from a study of PD-1 blockade in classical Hodgkin lymphoma. The assay was immunoSEQ multiplex PCR, and TCRdb's table has in-frame clones only and misses some. The table includes tens of thousands of clones, about 90% detected once. In every patient, relapse followed autologous stem cell transplantation, while exposure to brentuximab vedotin differed. Trimming cost V 4 bases and J 4 bases, with 14 bases left between them. The CDR3 runs 13 residues. Germline V gene lookup returns CDR1 SQVTM and CDR2 ANQGSEA. The gene calls are TRBV29-1 and TRBJ2-7; D unclear. The source is a human donor with classical Hodgkin lymphoma. The specimen was peripheral blood mononuclear cells (PBMCs), collected at baseline. This CDR3 is CSVVDYNAYEQYF. The CDR3 DNA is TGCAGCGTTGTTGATTATAACGCATACGAGCAGTACTTC.